A single sample gave rise to the 19 T cell receptor beta chains below, sequenced in a study of T cell changes during pregnancy in multiple sclerosis. Produced via immunoSEQ multiplex PCR; TCRdb's table is partial and in-frame only. The top ten hold less than 6.5% of the sample, which has about 49,000 clones, nearly 90% seen once. The specimen was peripheral blood, collected after pregnancy. All receptors come from a female donor in good health, enrolled as a control in a pregnancy study.

J is TRBJ2-3 and V is TRBV14, with TRBD2 identical over 9 bases. V was pared by 5 bases and J by 4 bases, with 10 bases of the junction left unmatched. CDR3 length equals 16 residues. The germline gives CDR1 SGHDN, CDR2 FVKESK. The CDR3: CASSARGLAGADTQYF. The CDR3 DNA is TGTGCCAGCAGCGCACGGGGACTAGCTGGGGCAGATACGCAGTATTTT.

CDR3 sequence (DNA): TGTGCCAGCAGCCTTCGAAATCCCGGGACAGGGTCGAGGTACGAGCAGTACTTC. This translates into CASSLRNPGTGSRYEQYF. V usage is TRBV21-1 and J usage is TRBJ2-7; TRBD1 is the table's D call, not checked against the DNA. TRBV21-1 is assigned pseudogene status. The CDR3 runs 18 residues.

This chain joins TRBV5-1 and TRBJ2-5; D is uncertain. This CDR3 region has 12 residues. The germline V and J ends were trimmed by 1 base and 5 bases, with 6 bases remaining between them. Per the germline V gene, CDR1 is SGHRS and CDR2 is YFSETQ. CDR3 DNA sequence: TGCGCCAGCAGCTTGATGAGGGAGACCCAGTACTTC. Encoded protein: CASSLMRETQYF.

This chain connects TRBV5-1 to TRBJ2-3; no reliable D call. From germline, CDR1 is SGHRS and CDR2 YFSETQ. This CDR3 comprises 14 residues. Trimming took off 0 bases at V and 6 bases at J, with 11 bases between the two ends. The CDR3 protein is CASSLGSFGDTQYF. CDR3 nucleotides: TGCGCCAGCAGCTTGGGGTCCTTTGGCGATACGCAGTATTTT.

This clone has more than one count but fewer than ten. The chain has TRBV19 and TRBJ1-4, with D uncertain. The CDR3 consists of 17 residues. The germline V gene has CDR1 LNHDA and CDR2 SQIVND (reference sequence). Deletions cut 5 bases from V and 6 bases from J, with 22 bases between. The CDR3 nucleotides read TGTGCCAGTAGTCCGTACTACAGTAGGGCGGAGGATGAAAAACTGTTTTTT. Its translation is CASSPYYSRAEDEKLFF.

V and J are TRBV5-4 and TRBJ2-5; the match to TRBD2 covers 10 bases. V lost 4 bases to trimming and J lost 0 bases; unmatched junction nucleotides: 3. CDR1 SGHNT and CDR2 YYREEE come from the germline V gene (reference sequence). The CDR3 extends over 15 amino acids. CDR3 residues: CASSAGLANQETQYF. The CDR3 bases are TGTGCCAGCAGCGCGGGACTAGCGAACCAAGAGACCCAGTACTTC.

V gene TRBV9 combines with J gene TRBJ1-5; 7 positions match TRBD1. Germline V lookup: CDR1 SGDLS, CDR2 YYNGEE. With V trimmed by 1 base and J by 6 bases, 7 bases remained unmatched. This CDR3 is built from 15 residues. The CDR3 loop reads CASSVSAGGSQPQHF. As DNA, the CDR3 is TGTGCCAGCAGCGTAAGCGCAGGGGGTAGTCAGCCCCAGCATTTT.

The table lists this clone with a count of one. This chain uses TRBV9 with TRBJ1-2; tentatively, D is TRBD1 (5 bases). Germline CDR1 is SGDLS and CDR2 is YYNGEE. Trimming removed 0 bases from V and 7 bases from J, with 19 bases in between. The CDR3 is 16 residues long. Here the CDR3 DNA reads TGTGCCAGCAGCGTAGATGGGCAGGGCCTGTTGAGTGGCTACACCTTC. Encoded protein: CASSVDGQGLLSGYTF.

V usage is TRBV19 and J usage is TRBJ2-7; D gene ambiguous. CDR1 and CDR2 from the germline V gene are LNHDA and SQIVND (reference sequence). The CDR3 extends over 15 amino acids. V was clipped by 5 bases and J by 3 bases, with 17 bases between them. The CDR3 here is CASSPGASPLYEQYF. The CDR3 nucleotides are TGTGCCAGTAGTCCGGGTGCGTCCCCCCTCTACGAGCAGTACTTC.

This clone was seen a few times. The CDR3 loop is CASSLYGTGAFF. Written as DNA, the CDR3 is TGTGCCAGCAGTTTATATGGGACAGGGGCTTTCTTT. This chain connects TRBV28 to TRBJ1-1; TRBD1 matches 9 bases. Germline lookup yields CDR1 MDHEN and CDR2 SYDVKM. The CDR3 is 12 amino acids. The V gene end was trimmed by 1 base and the J gene end by 11 bases; junction bases not matched to a gene: 2.

The chain joins TRBV6-5 to TRBJ1-5; the D gene is possibly TRBD1 (6 bases). Germline assignment: CDR1 MNHEY and CDR2 SVGAGI. Trimming took off 2 bases at V and 2 bases at J, with 10 bases between the two ends. The CDR3 runs to 15 residues. CDR3 nucleotide sequence: TGTGCCAGCAGTTACATGACAGGTGGCAATCAGCCCCAGCATTTT. Protein: CASSYMTGGNQPQHF.

The rearrangement links TRBV4-1 to TRBJ2-7; a weak D match, TRBD1 (6 bases). V lost 2 bases and J 2 bases, leaving 13 bases between the germline ends. Germline CDR1 and CDR2: MGHRA and YSYEKL. This CDR3 contains 15 residues. DNA of the CDR3: TGCGCCAGCAGCCAAAGGGGGAAACAGGCCTACGAGCAGTACTTC. This encodes CASSQRGKQAYEQYF.

The J gene is TRBJ2-3, the V gene TRBV4-1; possible D gene TRBD2, 5 bases. Germline CDR1 and CDR2: MGHRA and YSYEKL. CDR3 length: 16 amino acids. The germline V and J ends were trimmed by 2 bases and 0 bases, with 12 bases remaining between them. The CDR3 here is CASSQSPGSSTDTQYF. CDR3 in DNA: TGCGCCAGCAGCCAAAGTCCGGGGTCTAGCACAGATACGCAGTATTTT.

The V and J genes are TRBV7-9 and TRBJ2-3, with D unresolved. CDR3 length: 15 amino acids. The V end lost 0 bases, the J end lost 1 base, and 8 bases lay between the germline ends. Germline CDR1 SEHNR, CDR2 FQNEAQ (reference sequence). This CDR3 reads CASSLAVAGTDTQYF. In DNA, the CDR3 is TGTGCCAGCAGCTTAGCGGTAGCCGGCACAGATACGCAGTATTTT. The variable domain in full, with the rest retrieved from reference TRBV7-9 and TRBJ2-3, is DTGVSQNPRHKITKRGQNVTFRCDPISEHNRLYWYRQTLGQGPEFLTYFQNEAQLEKSRLLSDRFSAERPKGSFSTLEIQRTEQGDSAMYLCASSLAVAGTDTQYFGPGTRLTVL.

This chain links TRBV4-2 with TRBJ2-3; TRBD1 matches at 12 bases. The CDR3 sequence is 16 residues long. Germline V gene lookup returns CDR1 LGHNA and CDR2 YNFKEQ. The trim removed 0 bases at V and 8 bases at J, leaving 6 bases unmatched. CDR3 coding DNA: TGTGCCAGCAGCCAAGAGGGGGACAGGGGGCGCGGTACGCAGTATTTT. Translation: CASSQEGDRGRGTQYF.

The sample holds a few counts of this clone. The chain carries TRBV7-3 and TRBJ2-1; no clear D. V lost 6 bases to trimming and J lost 0 bases, with 18 bases between them. This CDR3 comprises 17 residues. Germline loops: CDR1 SGHTA, CDR2 FQGTGA. The CDR3 protein is CASRKPAQPSSYNEQFF. DNA for the CDR3: TGTGCCAGCAGGAAACCCGCACAGCCCAGCTCCTACAATGAGCAGTTCTTC.

The chain is built from TRBV28 and TRBJ2-6; TRBD2 might be the D (7 bases). The CDR3 has 17 residues. Germline V gene sequence: CDR1 MDHEN, CDR2 SYDVKM. V was cut by 6 bases and J by 4 bases, with 19 bases left in between. CDR3 nucleotides: TGTGCCAGCAGGGGGGCGGGGGCGTCTTCCGGGGCCAACGTCCTGACTTTC. Its protein is CASRGAGASSGANVLTF.

The V gene is TRBV4-1, the J gene TRBJ2-7, with a tentative D call TRBD1 (6 bases). The CDR3 is 16 residues long. V gave up 4 bases and J gave up 0 bases, with 16 bases separating them. Germline lookup yields CDR1 MGHRA and CDR2 YSYEKL. This chain's CDR3 is CASSLQEGDGSYEQYF. DNA of the CDR3: TGCGCCAGCAGCCTCCAAGAGGGGGACGGCTCCTACGAGCAGTACTTC.

The rearrangement uses TRBV5-6 and TRBJ1-5; 8 nucleotides match TRBD1. V dropped 4 bases and J dropped 4; count of bases not matched to a gene: 4. This CDR3 has 14 amino acids. The germline V gene has CDR1 SGHDT and CDR2 YYEEEE. This CDR3 reads CASSTGGVNQPQHF. The CDR3 DNA sequence: TGTGCCAGCAGCACAGGGGGAGTAAATCAGCCCCAGCATTTT.